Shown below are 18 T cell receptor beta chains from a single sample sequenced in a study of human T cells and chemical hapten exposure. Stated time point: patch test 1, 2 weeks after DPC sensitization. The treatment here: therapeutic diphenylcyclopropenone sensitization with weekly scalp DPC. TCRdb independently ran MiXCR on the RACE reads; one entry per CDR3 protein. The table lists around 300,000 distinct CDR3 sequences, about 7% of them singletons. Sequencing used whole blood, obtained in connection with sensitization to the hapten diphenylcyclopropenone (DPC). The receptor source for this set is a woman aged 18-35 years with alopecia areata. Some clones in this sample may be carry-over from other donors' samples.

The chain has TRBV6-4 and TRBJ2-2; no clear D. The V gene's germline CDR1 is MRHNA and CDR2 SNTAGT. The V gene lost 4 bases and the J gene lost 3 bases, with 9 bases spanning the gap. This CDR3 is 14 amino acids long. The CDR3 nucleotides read TGTGCCAGCAGTGTCGAGTCAGACACCGGGGAGCTGTTTTTT. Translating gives CASSVESDTGELFF.

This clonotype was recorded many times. CDR3 coding DNA: TGTGCCAGCAGCCTACAGACAGGGGATGAAGCTTTCTTT. Residues: CASSLQTGDEAFF. The rearrangement joins TRBV7-9 to TRBJ1-1; 8 nucleotides agree with TRBD1. The CDR3 contains 13 residues. V shed 5 bases and J 7 bases; nucleotides not matched to a gene: 6. CDR1 is SEHNR and CDR2 is FQNEAQ in the germline V gene (reference sequence).

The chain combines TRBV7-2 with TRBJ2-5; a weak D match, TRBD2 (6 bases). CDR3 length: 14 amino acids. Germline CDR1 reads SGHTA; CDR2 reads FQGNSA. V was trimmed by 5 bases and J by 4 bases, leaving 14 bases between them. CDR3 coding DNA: TGTGCCAGCAGCCCCGGTTTCGGGGGAGAGACCCAGTACTTC. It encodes CASSPGFGGETQYF.

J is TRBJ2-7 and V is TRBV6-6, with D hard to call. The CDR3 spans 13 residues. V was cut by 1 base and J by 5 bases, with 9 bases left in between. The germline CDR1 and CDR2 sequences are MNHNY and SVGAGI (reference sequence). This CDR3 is CASSYLDLHEQYF. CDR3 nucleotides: TGTGCCAGCAGTTACTTGGACCTCCACGAGCAGTACTTC.

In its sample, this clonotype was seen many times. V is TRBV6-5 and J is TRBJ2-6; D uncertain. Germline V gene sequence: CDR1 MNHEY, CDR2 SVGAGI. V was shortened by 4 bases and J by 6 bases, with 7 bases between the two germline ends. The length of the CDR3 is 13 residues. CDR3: CASSSLSANVLTF. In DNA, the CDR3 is TGTGCCAGCAGTTCCCTGTCGGCCAACGTCCTGACTTTC.

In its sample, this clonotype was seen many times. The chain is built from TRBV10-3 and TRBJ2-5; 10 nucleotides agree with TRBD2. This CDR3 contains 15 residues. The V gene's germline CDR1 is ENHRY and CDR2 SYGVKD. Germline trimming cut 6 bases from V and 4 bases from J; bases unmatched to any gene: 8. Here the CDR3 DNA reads TGTGCCATCAGGAGCGGGGGGGCCGTGGGAGAGACCCAGTACTTC. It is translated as CAIRSGGAVGETQYF.

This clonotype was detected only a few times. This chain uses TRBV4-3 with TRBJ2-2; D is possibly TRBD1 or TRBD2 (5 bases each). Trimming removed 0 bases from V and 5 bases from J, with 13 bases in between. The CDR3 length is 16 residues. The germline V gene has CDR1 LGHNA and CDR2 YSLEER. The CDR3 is CASSQDATEGTGELFF. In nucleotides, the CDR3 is TGCGCCAGCAGCCAAGACGCGACAGAGGGAACCGGGGAGCTGTTTTTT.

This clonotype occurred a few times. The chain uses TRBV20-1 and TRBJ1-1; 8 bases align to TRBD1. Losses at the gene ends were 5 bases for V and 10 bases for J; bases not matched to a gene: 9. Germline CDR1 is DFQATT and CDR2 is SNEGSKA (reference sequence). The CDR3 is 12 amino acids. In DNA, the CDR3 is TGCAGTGCTGGGGGACAGGCGGTCCGAGCTTTCTTT. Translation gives CSAGGQAVRAFF.

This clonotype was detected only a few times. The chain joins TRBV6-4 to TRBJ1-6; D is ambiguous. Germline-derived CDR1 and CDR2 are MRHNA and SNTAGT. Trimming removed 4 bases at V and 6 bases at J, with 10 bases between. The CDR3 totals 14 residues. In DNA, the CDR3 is TGTGCCAGCAGTGTGGCGACTGGTAATTCACCCCTCCACTTT. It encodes CASSVATGNSPLHF.

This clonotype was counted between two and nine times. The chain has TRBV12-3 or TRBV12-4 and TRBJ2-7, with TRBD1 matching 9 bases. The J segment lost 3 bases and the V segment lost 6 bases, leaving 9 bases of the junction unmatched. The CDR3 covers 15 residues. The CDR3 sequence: CASSSGTGKSYEQYF. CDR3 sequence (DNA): TGTGCCAGCAGCTCCGGGACAGGGAAAAGCTACGAGCAGTACTTC.

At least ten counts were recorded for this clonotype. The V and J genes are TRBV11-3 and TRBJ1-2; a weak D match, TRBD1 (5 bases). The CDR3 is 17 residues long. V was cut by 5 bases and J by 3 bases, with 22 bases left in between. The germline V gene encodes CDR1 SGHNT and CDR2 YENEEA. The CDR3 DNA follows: TGTGCCAGCAGCCTAGTACCGCCTGGGGGGTCTTACTATGGCTACACCTTC. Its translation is CASSLVPPGGSYYGYTF. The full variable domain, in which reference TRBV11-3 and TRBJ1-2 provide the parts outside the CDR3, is EAGVVQSPRYKIIEKKQPVAFWCNPISGHNTLYWYLQNLGQGPELLIRYENEEAVDDSQLPKDRFSAERLKGVDSTLKIQPAELGDSAVYLCASSLVPPGGSYYGYTFGSGTRLTVV.

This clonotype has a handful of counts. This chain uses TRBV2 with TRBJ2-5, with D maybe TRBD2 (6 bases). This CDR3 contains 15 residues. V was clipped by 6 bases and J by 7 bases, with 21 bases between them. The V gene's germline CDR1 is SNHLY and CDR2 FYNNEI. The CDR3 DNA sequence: TGTGCCAGCAGGAGTGGTGGGGGGAGTACGGGGACCCAGTACTTC. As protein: CASRSGGGSTGTQYF.

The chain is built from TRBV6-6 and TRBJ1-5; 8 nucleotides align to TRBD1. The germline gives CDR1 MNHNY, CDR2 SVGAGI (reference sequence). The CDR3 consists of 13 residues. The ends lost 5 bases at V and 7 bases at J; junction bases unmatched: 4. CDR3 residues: CASSPGGWQPQHF. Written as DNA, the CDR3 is TGTGCCAGCAGTCCAGGGGGCTGGCAGCCCCAGCATTTT.

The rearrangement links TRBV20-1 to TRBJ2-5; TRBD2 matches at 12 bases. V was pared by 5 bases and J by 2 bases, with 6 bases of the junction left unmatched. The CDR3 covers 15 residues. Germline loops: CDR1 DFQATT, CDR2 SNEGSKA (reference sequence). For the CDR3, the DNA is TGCAGTGCTCCGACTAGCGGGGGCCAGCAAGAGACCCAGTACTTC. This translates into CSAPTSGGQQETQYF.

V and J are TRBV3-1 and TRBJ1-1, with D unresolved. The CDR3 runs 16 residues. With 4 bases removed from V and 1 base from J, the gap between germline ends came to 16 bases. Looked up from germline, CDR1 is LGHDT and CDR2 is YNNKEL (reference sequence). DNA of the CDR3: TGTGCCAGCAGCCCCCGGCCGAGTCTTGCGAACACTGAAGCTTTCTTT. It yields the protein CASSPRPSLANTEAFF.

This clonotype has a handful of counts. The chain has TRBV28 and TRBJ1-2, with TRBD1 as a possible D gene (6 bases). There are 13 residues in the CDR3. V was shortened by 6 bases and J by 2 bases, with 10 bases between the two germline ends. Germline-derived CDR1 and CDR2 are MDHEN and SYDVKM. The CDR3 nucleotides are TGTGCCAGCAGCCCCAGGGGCAACTATGGCTACACCTTC. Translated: CASSPRGNYGYTF.

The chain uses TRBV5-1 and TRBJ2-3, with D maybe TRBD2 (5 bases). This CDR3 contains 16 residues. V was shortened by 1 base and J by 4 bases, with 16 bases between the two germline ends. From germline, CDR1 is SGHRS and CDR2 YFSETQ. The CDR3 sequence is CASSLISGSGADTQYF. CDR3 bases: TGCGCCAGCAGCTTGATCAGCGGATCTGGCGCAGATACGCAGTATTTT.

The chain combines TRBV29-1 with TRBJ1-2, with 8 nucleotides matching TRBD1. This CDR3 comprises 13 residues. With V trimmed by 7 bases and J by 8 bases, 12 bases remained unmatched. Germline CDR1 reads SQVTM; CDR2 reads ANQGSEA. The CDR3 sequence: CSGRGQGAQGYTF. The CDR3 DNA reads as TGCAGCGGCCGGGGGCAGGGGGCGCAGGGCTACACCTTC.